This T cell receptor (beta chain) emerged from a study of blood T cell repertoires in COVID-19. Overall study: Spain, Italy and the United States supplied samples that represented acute and convalescent COVID-19. T cells, B-cell-depleted T cells, or PBMCs supplied cDNA or gDNA.

Germline loops: CDR1 MNHEY, CDR2 SVGEGT. The CDR3 length is 16 residues. V lost 5 bases to trimming and J lost 5 bases; unmatched junction nucleotides: 5. In the source study's methods: Estimation of nucleated cell counts was performed using reference gene primer amplification. Clones were read by immunoSEQ multiplex PCR, and TCRdb kept only the in-frame ones, dropping some. The D gene and trimming were derived from the DNA, and the V and J assignments and clone size from that table. Here the sample spans roughly 160,000 clones, roughly 70% being singletons. The sequencing input was peripheral blood. This sequence was found in a woman at least 80 years old with acute or convalescent COVID-19. The chain couples TRBV6-2 or TRBV6-3 to TRBJ2-1; 14 bases align to TRBD2. The CDR3 is CASSAGLAGGNNEQFF. The CDR3 DNA is TGTGCCAGCAGTGCCGGACTAGCGGGAGGCAACAATGAGCAGTTCTTC.